This T cell receptor (beta chain) was observed in a study of blood T cells in healthy people across ages. V trimming: 1 base; J trimming: 5 bases; junction bases outside the gene matches: 4. The CDR3 extends over 16 amino acids. The authors extracted at least 6 micrograms of total RNA per sample. Alongside a J-beta primer mix, a sample-barcoded 5' primer served in a second PCR lasting roughly 7 to 12 cycles. TCRdb re-analysed the 5' RACE reads in MiXCR, keeping a single row per CDR3 protein. The sample has around 520,000 distinct CDR3 sequences; about 25% are singletons. The sample was also reused in another study, on T cells of mothers and their children.

V gene TRBV12-3 or TRBV12-4 combines with J gene TRBJ2-1; 11 nucleotides match TRBD1. The sequence derives from a boy between 2 and 10 years old in good health. Source material: blood. The CDR3 DNA follows: TGTGCCAGCAGTTTAGACCCGGGACAGGGGGACAATGAGCAGTTCTTC. Residues: CASSLDPGQGDNEQFF.